This record concerns one T cell receptor (beta chain) sequence. The entry originates in a study of blood T cell repertoires in COVID-19. CDR3 length equals 12 residues. The V gene's germline CDR1 is MDHEN and CDR2 SYDVKM. V was pared by 5 bases and J by 7 bases, with 11 bases between. Profiling relied on immunoSEQ multiplex PCR, and the TCRdb table lists in-frame clones only, not all of them. The data contain about 220,000 clones, approximately 84% of them singletons. This rearrangement joins TRBV28 to TRBJ1-2; D is perhaps TRBD1 (5 bases). The sample taken for sequencing was peripheral blood. This TCR derives from a woman aged 30 to 39 who had recovered from COVID-19. The CDR3 bases are TGTGCCAGCAGTCTGCAGGGAAGTGGCTACACCTTC. This codes for CASSLQGSGYTF.